The sequence of this TCR beta chain was determined in a study of long-term antiretroviral therapy in people with HIV. Comments on this clone: Its antigen remains unknown.

They ran version v3.0 of the immunoSEQ assay at survey level. The table came from immunoSEQ multiplex PCR; TCRdb's copy has only in-frame clones and leaves some out. The table records 26,000 or so clones, about 88% of them present only once. Overall study findings and caveats: Specimen acquisition occurred between the mid-2000s and the late 2010s, potentially under older ART regimens. Diversity measured after ART increased yet remained under transplant donor controls.

This CDR3 has 14 amino acids. V was trimmed by 5 bases and J by 6 bases, leaving 13 bases between them. Per germline, CDR1 KGHSH and CDR2 LQKENI. The sample consisted of unsorted PBMCs, taken 1.9 years after starting antiretroviral therapy. The clonotype was recovered from a woman aged 25 to 45 with HIV. The chain recombines TRBV18 with TRBJ2-2, with D unresolved. The CDR3, as DNA: TGTGCCAGCTCAGCCGACCGGTCGGCCGGGGAGCTGTTTTTT. Its protein product is CASSADRSAGELFF.